This TCR beta chain is from a study of CD8+ T cells in alopecia areata. cDNA prepared by RNA extraction and subsequent reverse transcription served as the template for sequencing. The repertoire was sequenced with immunoSEQ multiplex PCR; TCRdb's copy has only in-frame clones and lacks some. The sample carries about 200,000 clones, roughly 57% recorded once. The input for sequencing was CD4+ T cells sorted from blood, taken at week 0. This clonotype was obtained from a human donor with alopecia areata.

The chain's CDR3 is CASSFSTGWQYF. CDR3 sequence (DNA): TGTGCCAGCAGTTTCTCTACAGGGTGGCAGTACTTC. V usage is TRBV25-1 and J usage is TRBJ2-7; tentatively, D is TRBD1 (6 bases). Per germline, CDR1 MGHDK and CDR2 SYGVNS. This CDR3 spans 12 amino acids. The V end was cut by 5 bases, the J end by 9 bases, with 14 bases between.